This is a list of T cell receptor beta chains from one sample in a study of blood T cell repertoires in COVID-19. Measured with immunoSEQ multiplex PCR; TCRdb has only the in-frame clones, and not every one. The sample holds about 130,000 clones, 84% seen once. The specimen was peripheral blood. These receptors originate from a human donor in a cohort sampled during active COVID-19. Each CDR3 is given with its conserved first and last residue. D genes are given only for firm matches. Clone size is not always given. Where it is, it says once, few, many or a class for expanded clones.

CDR3 protein	CDR3 DNA	V gene	CDR3 length	D gene	clone size	J gene
CASSLGGGTDTQYF	TGTGCCAGCAGCTTGGGGGGAGGAACAGATACGCAGTATTTT	TRBV11-3	14	.	.	TRBJ2-3
CASRLLADTNTEAFF	TGTGCCAGCAGATTGTTGGCAGACACGAACACTGAAGCTTTCTTT	TRBV7-9	15	.	many	TRBJ1-1
CASSVRTGNTEAFF	TGTGCCAGCAGTGTAAGAACAGGGAACACTGAAGCTTTCTTT	TRBV2	14	.	.	TRBJ1-1
CASSPETDYSPLHF	TGTGCCAGCAGCCCGGAGACAGACTATTCACCCCTCCACTTT	TRBV5-4	14	.	.	TRBJ1-6
CASSLDRGPGRAAKNIQYF	TGTGCCAGCAGCTTAGATCGGGGCCCTGGGAGGGCCGCCAAAAACATTCAGTACTTC	TRBV7-8	19	TRBD2	.	TRBJ2-4
CASSLGASGNTIYF	TGCGCCAGCAGCTTGGGAGCCTCTGGAAACACCATATATTTT	TRBV5-1	14	.	.	TRBJ1-3
CASSPKRTSGLYEQYF	TGTGCCAGTAGTCCCAAGAGGACTAGCGGCCTCTACGAGCAGTACTTC	TRBV19	16	TRBD2	.	TRBJ2-7
CASSLTGVDAEAFF	TGCGCCAGCAGCTTGACAGGGGTGGACGCTGAAGCTTTCTTT	TRBV5-1	14	TRBD1	.	TRBJ1-1
CASSSQGSPLHF	TGTGCCAGCAGCTCTCAGGGTTCACCCCTCCACTTT	TRBV12-3/TRBV12-4	12	.	.	TRBJ1-6
CASSQTSSTGELFF	TGTGCCAGCAGCCAGACTAGCAGCACCGGGGAGCTGTTTTTT	TRBV5-4	14	TRBD2	.	TRBJ2-2
CASSLVPGANYGYTF	TGTGCCAGCAGCTTGGTGCCGGGGGCTAACTATGGCTACACCTTC	TRBV5-5	15	.	.	TRBJ1-2
CASSSGRAPPEAFF	TGCGCCAGCAGCTCTGGGAGGGCCCCTCCTGAAGCTTTCTTT	TRBV5-1	14	.	.	TRBJ1-1
CASTPVASETQYF	TGTGCCAGCACCCCGGTAGCTTCAGAGACCCAGTACTTC	TRBV2	13	.	once	TRBJ2-5
CASRQGINNEQFF	TGTGCCAGCAGGCAGGGGATTAACAATGAGCAGTTCTTC	TRBV6-4	13	.	.	TRBJ2-1
CASSPSFRTDTQYF	TGTGCCAGCAGCCCCTCCTTCCGCACAGATACGCAGTATTTT	TRBV13	14	.	.	TRBJ2-3
CASSLVTGTSTDTQYF	TGTGCCAGCAGCTTAGTAACGGGGACAAGCACAGATACGCAGTATTTT	TRBV7-2	16	.	.	TRBJ2-3
CASSLQGGLGSPLHF	TGTGCCAGCAGCCTACAAGGGGGCCTGGGGTCACCCCTCCACTTT	TRBV7-2	15	TRBD1	.	TRBJ1-6
CASSPGLAGGSGEQFF	TGTGCCAGCTCACCGGGACTAGCGGGGGGTTCTGGTGAGCAGTTCTTC	TRBV18	16	TRBD2	.	TRBJ2-1
CASSLWTSTNEQFF	TGTGCCAGCAGCTTGTGGACTTCAACGAATGAGCAGTTCTTC	TRBV7-3	14	.	.	TRBJ2-1
CASSFFRNYGYTF	TGTGCCAGCAGTTTTTTCCGTAACTATGGCTACACCTTC	TRBV6-5	13	.	.	TRBJ1-2
CASSVDSGETQYF	TGCGCCAGCAGCGTGGACAGCGGAGAGACCCAGTACTTC	TRBV5-1	13	.	.	TRBJ2-5
CASKGQNTEAFF	TGTGCCAGCAAAGGACAGAACACTGAAGCTTTCTTT	TRBV27	12	.	.	TRBJ1-1
CASSLINRGISEAFF	TGTGCCAGCAGCTTAATAAACAGGGGAATATCTGAAGCTTTCTTT	TRBV5-6	15	TRBD1	.	TRBJ1-1
CASSGGGETQYF	TGTGCCAGCAGTGGGGGGGGAGAGACCCAGTACTTC	TRBV12-3/TRBV12-4	12	TRBD2	.	TRBJ2-5
CASSQVGSGNTGELFF	TGTGCCAGCAGCCAAGTTGGGAGCGGGAATACCGGGGAGCTGTTTTTT	TRBV4-2	16	TRBD2	.	TRBJ2-2
CASSRTSGGDEQFF	TGTGCCAGCAGCCGGACTAGCGGGGGGGATGAGCAGTTCTTC	TRBV13	14	TRBD2	.	TRBJ2-1
CASSLRRGQANTGELFF	TGTGCCAGTAGTTTAAGGAGAGGGCAAGCGAACACCGGGGAGCTGTTTTTT	TRBV19	17	.	.	TRBJ2-2
CASSSTGSYEQYF	TGTGCCAGCAGTTCGACAGGCTCCTACGAGCAGTACTTC	TRBV6-6	13	.	.	TRBJ2-7
CASSFALGSIDTQYF	TGTGCCAGCAGCTTCGCTCTCGGGTCTATAGATACGCAGTATTTT	TRBV7-3	15	.	.	TRBJ2-3
CASSPGLAGATDTQYF	TGCGCCAGCAGCCCGGGACTAGCGGGAGCTACAGATACGCAGTATTTT	TRBV5-1	16	TRBD2	.	TRBJ2-3
CAWSVQGDHYGYTF	TGTGCCTGGAGTGTTCAGGGGGACCACTATGGCTACACCTTC	TRBV30	14	TRBD1	.	TRBJ1-2
CASSLGHQSGGLEKTQYF	TGTGCCAGCAGCTTAGGCCATCAATCAGGGGGTTTAGAAAAGACCCAGTACTTC	TRBV11-2	18	TRBD1	.	TRBJ2-5
CASSYGGREQYF	TGTGCCAGCAGTTACGGAGGGAGAGAGCAGTACTTC	TRBV6-2/TRBV6-3	12	.	few	TRBJ2-7
CASSPRGGLDQPQHF	TGTGCCAGCAGCCCCCGGGGAGGGCTCGATCAGCCCCAGCATTTT	TRBV6-2/TRBV6-3	15	.	.	TRBJ1-5
CASTYQATGVGYGYTF	TGTGCCAGTACCTACCAGGCGACAGGGGTAGGGTATGGCTACACCTTC	TRBV19	16	TRBD1	.	TRBJ1-2
CASRTATGSGNTIYF	TGTGCCAGCAGAACAGCGACAGGATCTGGAAACACCATATATTTT	TRBV2	15	.	.	TRBJ1-3
CASSFRETQYF	TGTGCCAGCAGTTTCCGGGAGACCCAGTACTTC	TRBV12-3/TRBV12-4	11	.	.	TRBJ2-5
CASSQRQGYTEAFF	TGTGCCAGCAGCCAACGACAGGGTTACACTGAAGCTTTCTTT	TRBV7-2	14	TRBD1	.	TRBJ1-1
CASSYSRGGTGELFF	TGTGCCAGCAGTTATAGCCGGGGAGGGACCGGGGAGCTGTTTTTT	TRBV6-2/TRBV6-3	15	TRBD2	.	TRBJ2-2
CASSRAGNTIYF	TGTGCCAGTTCCAGGGCGGGAAACACCATATATTTT	TRBV2	12	.	.	TRBJ1-3
CASSQTVGRDYGYTF	TGTGCCAGCTCACAAACGGTGGGCAGGGACTATGGCTACACCTTC	TRBV18	15	.	.	TRBJ1-2
CASSLGGGSYNEQFF	TGTGCCAGCAGCTTAGGAGGGGGCTCCTACAATGAGCAGTTCTTC	TRBV11-1	15	.	.	TRBJ2-1
CASSISWETTGTQYF	TGTGCCAGTAGTATATCTTGGGAGACCACTGGGACGCAGTATTTT	TRBV19	15	.	.	TRBJ2-3
CASSPPAGNTIYF	TGTGCCAGCAGCCCCCCCGCTGGAAACACCATATATTTT	TRBV5-4	13	.	.	TRBJ1-3
CASSLVTSLSHNEQFF	TGTGCCAGCAGCTTAGTGACTAGCCTTAGCCACAATGAGCAGTTCTTC	TRBV7-6	16	TRBD2	.	TRBJ2-1
CASSRDRGPNQPQHF	TGTGCCAGCAGTAGGGACAGGGGACCGAATCAGCCCCAGCATTTT	TRBV28	15	TRBD1	.	TRBJ1-5
CASSQDKGTEAFF	TGTGCCAGCAGCCAAGATAAGGGGACAGAAGCTTTCTTT	TRBV14	13	.	.	TRBJ1-1
CASSLFWAGAVETQYF	TGTGCCAGCAGCTTGTTCTGGGCAGGGGCAGTAGAGACCCAGTACTTC	TRBV7-8	16	.	once	TRBJ2-5
CASSPGGNIYGYTF	TGTGCCAGCAGTCCAGGGGGCAACATCTATGGCTACACCTTC	TRBV5-6	14	TRBD1	.	TRBJ1-2
CASSRDSYGYTF	TGTGCCAGCAGTCGGGACAGCTATGGCTACACCTTC	TRBV6-2/TRBV6-3	12	TRBD1	.	TRBJ1-2
CASSSTRGDYEKLFF	TGTGCCAGCAGCTCGACCAGGGGAGACTATGAAAAACTGTTTTTT	TRBV7-2	15	.	.	TRBJ1-4
CASSQDAGGGYTF	TGCGCCAGCAGCCAAGATGCAGGTGGCGGCTACACCTTC	TRBV4-1	13	.	few	TRBJ1-2
CASSPRGSSYNSPLHF	TGTGCCAGCAGCCCCCGGGGGAGCTCCTATAATTCACCCCTCCACTTT	TRBV9	16	.	few	TRBJ1-6
CASSFLGEQYF	TGTGCCAGCAGTTTTCTCGGCGAGCAGTACTTC	TRBV27	11	.	.	TRBJ2-7
CATYPDRNNEQYF	TGTGCCACCTACCCGGACAGGAACAACGAGCAGTACTTC	TRBV19	13	TRBD1	.	TRBJ2-7